This T cell receptor (beta chain) emerged from a study of cytomegalovirus exposure and HLA in healthy donors. Data came from immunoSEQ multiplex PCR; TCRdb stores just in-frame clones and leaves some out. The data contain around 300,000 clones, roughly 87% of them singletons. V was clipped by 3 bases and J by 5 bases; unmatched bases: 8. Germline V gene data show CDR1 as LNHDA and CDR2 as SQIVND (reference sequence). This CDR3 has 15 residues. V usage is TRBV19 and J usage is TRBJ1-1; 8 bases line up with TRBD1. The TCR originated in a woman in her 30s in good health and CMV-seropositive. Material for sequencing was PBMCs. DNA of the CDR3: TGTGCCAGTAGTATCAAACCGACAGGGGCTACTGAAGCTTTCTTT. Translated: CASSIKPTGATEAFF.